These T cell receptor beta chains were read from a single sample in a study of T cells in localized non-small cell lung cancer. Sequenced by immunoSEQ multiplex PCR; TCRdb stores in-frame clones only, minus some. The table shows 55,000 to 65,000 clones, with about 87% occurring only once. The sample in question was peripheral blood, obtained before any cancer treatment. These receptors originate from a man aged 35-69 years with stage I squamous cell lung carcinoma. Each CDR3 is given with its conserved first and last residue. The D gene is left open where the match is weak. Rows give clone size only sometimes, using once, few, many, or a class for an expanded clone.

len: 15; d_gene: NA; v_gene: TRBV29-1; j_gene: TRBJ2-7; abundance: NA; CDR3nt: TGCAGCGTTGAAGATACTAAAATCTCCCCCTACGAGCAGTACTTC; CDR3aa: CSVEDTKISPYEQYF
len: 13; d_gene: NA; v_gene: TRBV28; j_gene: TRBJ2-2; abundance: once; CDR3nt: TGTGCCAGCAGCCGACTGAACACCGGGGAGCTGTTTTTT; CDR3aa: CASSRLNTGELFF
len: 14; d_gene: NA; v_gene: TRBV18; j_gene: TRBJ1-1; abundance: once; CDR3nt: TGTGCCAGCTCAATCGGGGGACGGGAGCCTGAAGCTTTCTTT; CDR3aa: CASSIGGREPEAFF
len: 15; d_gene: TRBD1; v_gene: TRBV11-2; j_gene: TRBJ1-3; abundance: NA; CDR3nt: TGTGCCAGCAGCTTGGACAGGGCGGCTGGAAACACCATATATTTT; CDR3aa: CASSLDRAAGNTIYF
len: 16; d_gene: TRBD2; v_gene: TRBV19; j_gene: TRBJ2-7; abundance: NA; CDR3nt: TGTGCCAGTAGCCTAGCGGGAGGCTTGGGGGGATACGAGCAGTACTTC; CDR3aa: CASSLAGGLGGYEQYF
len: 14; d_gene: NA; v_gene: TRBV28; j_gene: TRBJ1-1; abundance: NA; CDR3nt: TGTGCCAGCACGACCGCACTGTCGAACACTGAAGCTTTCTTT; CDR3aa: CASTTALSNTEAFF
len: 12; d_gene: NA; v_gene: TRBV29-1; j_gene: TRBJ2-5; abundance: NA; CDR3nt: TGCAGCGTTGATGGGGGGCAAGAGACCCAGTACTTC; CDR3aa: CSVDGGQETQYF
len: 13; d_gene: NA; v_gene: TRBV15; j_gene: TRBJ2-7; abundance: NA; CDR3nt: TGTGCCACAAGCCGGGACTTCTCCTACGAGCAGTACTTC; CDR3aa: CATSRDFSYEQYF
len: 16; d_gene: NA; v_gene: TRBV5-4; j_gene: TRBJ2-1; abundance: NA; CDR3nt: TGTGCCAGCAGCCCCTGGGATGACTATTCGTTCAATGAGCAGTTCTTC; CDR3aa: CASSPWDDYSFNEQFF
len: 17; d_gene: NA; v_gene: TRBV19; j_gene: TRBJ2-1; abundance: NA; CDR3nt: TGTGCCAGCAAAACAACCGATTTTGGCCGGACCTACAATGAGCAGTTCTTC; CDR3aa: CASKTTDFGRTYNEQFF
len: 18; d_gene: TRBD2; v_gene: TRBV7-2; j_gene: TRBJ2-1; abundance: NA; CDR3nt: TGTGCCAGCAGCTTAGCTGGGACTAGCGGGAGTGGGTACAATGAGCAGTTCTTC; CDR3aa: CASSLAGTSGSGYNEQFF
len: 16; d_gene: TRBD1; v_gene: TRBV7-3; j_gene: TRBJ1-2; abundance: NA; CDR3nt: TGTGCCAGCAGCTTAATTGGGGGCAGGGGGCCGTATGGCTACACCTTC; CDR3aa: CASSLIGGRGPYGYTF